This TCR beta chain is drawn from a study of T-cell memory formation after mild COVID-19. Study context: The two donors had largely donor-specific TCR clusters.

V was pared by 1 base and J by 4 bases, with 11 bases between. The length of the CDR3 is 15 residues. Germline assignment: CDR1 LGHNA and CDR2 YSLEER. MiXCR, run by TCRdb on the 5' RACE reads, gives a single entry per CDR3 protein. The data show about 140,000 distinct CDR3 sequences, roughly 15% seen once. Study-wide points: Second-wave clones reaching peak frequency on day 37 lacked confirmed SARS-CoV-2 specificity. Whereas later expanders leaned CD4+, clones contracting day 15 to 85 showed a balanced CD4/CD8 makeup. Among contracting clones, CD4+ were mainly CM/EM and CD8+ enriched in EMRA.

This clonotype has only a few counts. Its antigen is still unknown. Specimen: PBMCs or a T cell subset sorted from them (not recorded which). This TCR was recovered from an adult woman who had mild COVID-19 (a few samples of this study predate the infection). Cell type and time point are not known. This sequence joins TRBV4-3 and TRBJ1-3; D is uncertain. The CDR3 reads CASSQVLSYGNTIYF. Written as DNA, the CDR3 is TGCGCCAGCAGCCAAGTACTATCGTACGGAAACACCATATATTTT.